These 15 T cell receptor beta chains were all obtained from the same sample, sequenced in a study of sequential checkpoint blockade in melanoma. The repertoire was sequenced with immunoSEQ multiplex PCR; TCRdb's copy has only in-frame clones and lacks some. Here the sample spans 15,000 to 20,000 clones, around 70% being singletons. Treatment reported: randomized to nivolumab then ipilimumab (arm A) or the reverse (arm B). The input for sequencing was CD8+ T cells sorted from blood (inferred from file names), taken from a patient given nivolumab and ipilimumab in sequence. These receptors were obtained from a human donor with melanoma.

The chain is built from TRBV5-4 and TRBJ2-3; D unresolved. The CDR3 loop spans 12 amino acids. The germline V gene encodes CDR1 SGHNT and CDR2 YYREEE (reference sequence). V was shortened by 2 bases and J by 3 bases, with 4 bases between the two germline ends. CDR3 protein: CASSFQTDTQYF. CDR3 bases: TGTGCCAGCAGCTTTCAAACAGATACGCAGTATTTT.

A single count supports this clone. The chain carries TRBV6-4 and TRBJ2-3; tentative D call: TRBD1 (6 bases). There are 14 residues in the CDR3. Trimming cost V 0 bases and J 6 bases, with 10 bases left between them. Germline values: CDR1 MRHNA, CDR2 SNTAGT. This CDR3 is CASSDSQGADTQYF. In DNA, the CDR3 is TGTGCCAGCAGTGACTCACAGGGAGCGGATACGCAGTATTTT.

On this clone itself: This likely came from a read error, as a far larger clone is one base away. Other DNA sequences from this sample encode an identical CDR3 as well. The chain combines TRBV5-4 with TRBJ2-7; maybe TRBD1 (6 bases). Per germline, CDR1 SGHNT and CDR2 YYREEE (reference sequence). This CDR3 is 17 amino acids long. In nucleotides, the CDR3 is TGTGCCAGCAGCCCCGCACCCCCGGGACACGAGGACCACGAGCAATACTTC. Translating it yields CASSPAPPGHEDHEQYF.

The chain combines TRBV9 with TRBJ1-2, with 7 bases identical to TRBD1. Germline values: CDR1 SGDLS, CDR2 YYNGEE. CDR3 length: 15 residues. Unmatched junction bases numbered 11, after V lost 6 bases and J lost 3 bases. The CDR3 loop reads CASKGRQGGHYGYTF. The DNA of the CDR3 is TGTGCCAGCAAGGGGCGACAGGGAGGTCACTATGGCTACACCTTC.

The chain joins TRBV4-2 to TRBJ2-7, with 7 bases identical to TRBD1. CDR3 length: 14 residues. The V and J ends lost 0 bases and 3 bases, in that order; junction bases with no gene match: 2. CDR1 LGHNA and CDR2 YNFKEQ come from the germline V gene. The CDR3 sequence: CASSQERQGYEQYF. As DNA, the CDR3 is TGTGCCAGCAGCCAAGAAAGACAGGGCTACGAGCAGTACTTC.

The rearrangement uses TRBV9 and TRBJ1-4; maybe TRBD1 (5 bases). The CDR3 has 14 residues. CDR1 is SGDLS, CDR2 YYNGEE, per germline. With 6 bases removed from V and 10 bases from J, the gap between germline ends came to 19 bases. The CDR3 coding sequence is TGTGCCAGCAAGACCGGGTCAGGGCTCGGAAAACTGTTTTTT. Protein product: CASKTGSGLGKLFF.

The V call is TRBV4-3, the J call TRBJ2-2; TRBD2 aligns across 15 bases. With V trimmed by 6 bases and J by 1 base, 3 bases remained unmatched. In germline, CDR1 is LGHNA, CDR2 YSLEER. This CDR3 spans 17 amino acids. The CDR3 nucleotides are TGCGCCAGCAGTTGGACTAGCGGGGGGGAGAACACCGGGGAGCTGTTTTTT. Translated, it gives CASSWTSGGENTGELFF.

The chain has TRBV27 and TRBJ1-2, with D uncertain. Per germline, CDR1 MNHEY and CDR2 SMNVEV (reference sequence). This CDR3 comprises 13 residues. Trimming stripped 5 bases from V and 7 bases from J, with 14 bases between. The CDR3 DNA is TGTGCCAGCAGTCCAGGTTTTTTGGGTGGCTACACCTTC. Its translation: CASSPGFLGGYTF.

J is TRBJ1-1 and V is TRBV5-1; no clear D gene. This CDR3 contains 13 residues. Trimming pared 7 bases from V and 4 bases from J, leaving 14 bases between. Germline V lookup: CDR1 SGHRS, CDR2 YFSETQ. CDR3 in amino acids: CASRNGSATEAFF. The CDR3 DNA is TGCGCCAGCCGGAACGGGTCGGCCACTGAAGCTTTCTTT.

The chain uses TRBV4-1 and TRBJ2-3, with 8 bases fitting TRBD2. Germline CDR1 is MGHRA and CDR2 is YSYEKL. Unmatched junction bases numbered 4, after V lost 4 bases and J lost 1 base. CDR3 length equals 15 residues. The CDR3 is CASSLVGGGTDTQYF. CDR3 DNA sequence: TGCGCCAGCAGCCTAGTCGGGGGGGGCACAGATACGCAGTATTTT.

This chain links TRBV15 with TRBJ2-3; TRBD2 is a possible D gene (6 bases). This CDR3 has 13 residues. Trimming pared 1 base from V and 4 bases from J, leaving 6 bases between. The germline V gene encodes CDR1 LNHNV and CDR2 YYDKDF (reference sequence). This CDR3 reads CATSRGGADTQYF. The DNA of the CDR3 is TGTGCCACCAGCAGAGGCGGGGCAGATACGCAGTATTTT.

This clone has a handful of counts. The CDR3 loop is CASSQFVGVETQYF. CDR3 sequence (DNA): TGCGCCAGCAGCCAATTTGTGGGAGTAGAGACCCAGTACTTC. The chain joins TRBV4-3 to TRBJ2-5; TRBD2 is a possible D gene (5 bases). CDR1 is LGHNA, CDR2 YSLEER, per germline. The V gene lost 2 bases and the J gene lost 4 bases, with 11 bases spanning the gap. The CDR3 contains 14 residues.

This clone was detected only once. CDR3 region: CASSYSGPGEYNEQFF. The CDR3 DNA follows: TGTGCCAGCAGTTACTCCGGCCCGGGGGAGTACAATGAGCAGTTCTTC. The chain uses TRBV6-6 and TRBJ2-1; possible D gene TRBD2, 6 bases. V was clipped by 0 bases and J by 4 bases, with 13 bases between them. Germline values: CDR1 MNHNY, CDR2 SVGAGI (reference sequence). This CDR3 comprises 16 residues.

This rearrangement joins TRBV5-6 to TRBJ2-1; 9 bases agree with TRBD2. V dropped 0 bases and J dropped 3; count of bases not matched to a gene: 4. Germline-derived CDR1 and CDR2 are SGHDT and YYEEEE. The CDR3 runs 16 residues. The CDR3 here is CASSLEPAGGYNEQFF. Written as DNA, the CDR3 is TGTGCCAGCAGCTTGGAGCCAGCGGGGGGCTACAATGAGCAGTTCTTC.

The chain recombines TRBV4-2 with TRBJ2-1; 9 positions agree with TRBD1. The trim removed 6 bases at V and 2 bases at J, leaving 5 bases unmatched. The CDR3 is 15 amino acids. Germline V lookup: CDR1 LGHNA, CDR2 YNFKEQ. The CDR3 sequence: CASRDRDRAYNEQFF. CDR3 bases: TGTGCCAGCAGGGACCGGGACAGGGCCTACAATGAGCAGTTCTTC.